One and the same sample provided the 25 T cell receptor beta chains below, sequenced in a study of control samples from healthy donors and cancer patients. Repertoires were generated with immunoSEQ multiplex PCR, while TCRdb's copy carries only in-frame clones and drops some. This sample carries fewer than 70,000 clones, roughly 90% of them seen once, and the ten largest clones take over 12%. Sequenced material: PBMCs. The receptors were sampled from a man aged 55 to 70 with head and neck cancer.

This chain connects TRBV11-2 to TRBJ2-1; D unclear. This CDR3 contains 14 residues. Deletions cut 0 bases from V and 8 bases from J, with 11 bases between. Per the germline V gene, CDR1 is SGHAT and CDR2 is FQNNGV. CDR3 nucleotide sequence: TGTGCCAGCAGCTTAGAGGTCCGGGCCCATGAGCAGTTCTTC. Protein sequence: CASSLEVRAHEQFF.

The chain carries TRBV4-3 and TRBJ2-7; weak D call: TRBD2 (5 bases). The length of the CDR3 is 15 residues. Per germline, CDR1 LGHNA and CDR2 YSLEER. Trimming cost V 0 bases and J 5 bases, with 14 bases left between them. The CDR3 protein is CASSQDPEGRNEQYF. CDR3 in DNA: TGCGCCAGCAGCCAAGATCCCGAGGGAAGAAACGAGCAGTACTTC.

This clone is a singleton in its sample. This sequence joins TRBV2 and TRBJ2-5; possibly TRBD2 for D (5 bases). The CDR3 extends over 15 amino acids. V lost 3 bases and J 5 bases, leaving 16 bases between the germline ends. Germline CDR1 and CDR2: SNHLY and FYNNEI. The CDR3 DNA reads as TGTGCCAGCAGTGAGAATCTAGCACTCAGGGAGACCCAGTACTTC. This encodes CASSENLALRETQYF.

This clone showed up just once. The chain has TRBV7-9 and TRBJ2-1; a possible D gene is TRBD2 (6 bases). CDR3 size: 16 residues. Germline CDR1 reads SEHNR; CDR2 reads FQNEAQ (reference sequence). Trimming left V 2 bases short and J 7 bases short, with 18 bases between. The CDR3 region is CASSLRDRGSLNEQFF. The CDR3 DNA reads TGTGCCAGCAGCTTACGTGATCGGGGGAGTCTGAATGAGCAGTTCTTC.

This chain connects TRBV29-1 to TRBJ1-1; D gene ambiguous. This CDR3 contains 14 residues. With 1 base removed from V and 0 bases from J, the gap between germline ends came to 9 bases. Per germline, CDR1 SQVTM and CDR2 ANQGSEA. The CDR3 is CSVEVAGMNTEAFF. Written as DNA, the CDR3 is TGCAGCGTTGAAGTGGCAGGTATGAACACTGAAGCTTTCTTT.

The V call is TRBV4-3, the J call TRBJ2-7; D possibly uses TRBD1 or TRBD2 (8 bases each). Germline-derived CDR1 and CDR2 are LGHNA and YSLEER. The CDR3 consists of 14 residues. The V gene lost 3 bases and the J gene lost 7 bases, with 16 bases spanning the gap. The CDR3 nucleotides read TGCGCCAGCAGCCACGACAGGGGACTAGGAGAGCAGTACTTC. It yields the protein CASSHDRGLGEQYF.

This sequence joins TRBV4-3 and TRBJ2-2; TRBD2 agrees at 16 bases. J lost 3 bases, V lost 1 base, and 11 bases had no gene match. The CDR3 runs to 21 residues. The germline V gene has CDR1 LGHNA and CDR2 YSLEER. CDR3 nucleotides: TGCGCCAGCAGCCAAGGCCATCCGGGACTAGCGGGAGGGCCGGACACCGGGGAGCTGTTTTTT. It is translated as CASSQGHPGLAGGPDTGELFF.

The chain carries TRBV27 and TRBJ1-5; no clear D gene. The ends were cut back, 2 bases at V and 5 bases at J, with 7 bases in the middle. The CDR3 runs to 13 residues. The germline V gene encodes CDR1 MNHEY and CDR2 SMNVEV (reference sequence). This chain's CDR3 is CASSLRGYQPQHF. Here the CDR3 DNA reads TGTGCCAGCAGTTTACGAGGGTATCAGCCCCAGCATTTT.

This rearrangement joins TRBV6-6 to TRBJ2-7, with TRBD2 matching over 14 bases. This CDR3 region has 17 residues. The trim removed 5 bases at V and 0 bases at J, leaving 6 bases unmatched. From germline, CDR1 is MNHNY and CDR2 SVGAGI (reference sequence). CDR3: CASSRLAGGASSYEQYF. The CDR3 coding sequence is TGTGCCAGCAGTCGACTAGCGGGAGGGGCAAGCTCCTACGAGCAGTACTTC.

As regards this clone: The junction shows a germline mismatch at one end, possibly a read error. The CDR3: CASSLEQGVNTGELFF. The CDR3, as DNA: TGTGCCAGCAGCCTAGAACAGGGGGTTAACACCGGGGAGCTGTTTTTT. The chain is built from TRBV11-3 and TRBJ2-2, with 8 bases that match TRBD1. Germline CDR1 and CDR2: SGHNT and YENEEA. The CDR3 consists of 16 residues.

The gene calls are TRBV27 and TRBJ1-1; D is perhaps TRBD1 (5 bases). Germline values: CDR1 MNHEY, CDR2 SMNVEV (reference sequence). Trimming pared 4 bases from V and 4 bases from J, leaving 22 bases between. The CDR3 runs to 17 residues. The DNA of the CDR3 is TGTGCCAGCAGTTCCTATCTAGATTGGCAGGGTGGCACTGAAGCTTTCTTT. Translation gives CASSSYLDWQGGTEAFF.

V gene TRBV5-8 combines with J gene TRBJ1-6; D not resolved. Germline CDR1 reads SGHTS; CDR2 reads YDEGEE. V lost 7 bases and J lost 13, with 24 bases in between. This CDR3 spans 15 amino acids. The CDR3 protein is CASFERASRTSPLHF. DNA of the CDR3: TGTGCCAGCTTCGAAAGGGCCTCGCGGACGAGTCCCCTCCACTTT.

The V gene is TRBV4-3, the J gene TRBJ2-5; D is uncertain. The CDR3 length is 16 residues. CDR1 is LGHNA and CDR2 is YSLEER in the germline V gene. V dropped 1 base and J dropped 1 base, with 13 bases sitting between them. Here the CDR3 reads CASSQVLLGSQETQYF. CDR3 in DNA: TGCGCCAGCAGCCAAGTCTTATTAGGGTCCCAAGAGACCCAGTACTTC.

The chain recombines TRBV7-9 with TRBJ1-6; 7 bases agree with TRBD1. This CDR3 spans 15 amino acids. J lost 7 bases, V lost 5 bases, and 8 bases had no gene match. The germline V gene has CDR1 SEHNR and CDR2 FQNEAQ (reference sequence). CDR3 in amino acids: CASSERTGRNSPLHF. The CDR3, as DNA: TGTGCCAGCAGCGAAAGGACAGGTCGAAATTCACCCCTCCACTTT. Drawing the rest from reference TRBV7-9 and TRBJ1-6, the complete variable domain is DTGVSQNPRHKITKRGQNVTFRCDPISEHNRLYWYRQTLGQGPEFLTYFQNEAQLEKSRLLSDRFSAERPKGSFSTLEIQRTEQGDSAMYLCASSERTGRNSPLHFGNGTRLTVT.

This rearrangement joins TRBV4-2 to TRBJ2-3; TRBD2 might be the D (6 bases). V was cut by 5 bases and J by 0 bases, with 12 bases left in between. The CDR3 extends over 15 amino acids. CDR1 is LGHNA and CDR2 is YNFKEQ in the germline V gene. The CDR3 here is CASSLVSGSTDTQYF. CDR3 nucleotide sequence: TGTGCCAGCAGCTTAGTCAGCGGGAGCACAGATACGCAGTATTTT.

The V and J genes are TRBV19 and TRBJ1-5; 7 nucleotides agree with TRBD1. V lost 2 bases, J lost 3 bases, and 4 bases stayed unmatched. There are 15 residues in the CDR3. The germline V gene has CDR1 LNHDA and CDR2 SQIVND (reference sequence). The CDR3 nucleotides read TGTGCCAGTAGTATATTTACAGGGGACAATCAGCCCCAGCATTTT. As protein: CASSIFTGDNQPQHF.

The chain has TRBV6-4 and TRBJ2-1; no firm D call. Germline CDR1 is MRHNA and CDR2 is SNTAGT. The V gene lost 5 bases and the J gene lost 9 bases, with 11 bases spanning the gap. The CDR3 runs to 12 residues. CDR3 sequence reads: CASSREVGEQFF. The CDR3 DNA reads as TGTGCCAGCAGTCGAGAGGTGGGTGAGCAGTTCTTC.

The chain joins TRBV3-1 (or the pseudogene TRBV3-2) to TRBJ2-3, with D possibly being TRBD2 (5 bases). The CDR3 extends over 16 amino acids. CDR1 and CDR2 from the germline V gene are LGHDT and YNNKEL (reference sequence). With 3 bases removed from V and 6 bases from J, the gap between germline ends came to 19 bases. The CDR3 coding sequence is TGTGCCAGCAGCCACTCCCTAGCTAACACACACGATACGCAGTATTTT. Protein: CASSHSLANTHDTQYF.

The chain couples TRBV19 to TRBJ2-2, with 8 positions matching TRBD2. Germline V gene lookup returns CDR1 LNHDA and CDR2 SQIVND (reference sequence). The CDR3 covers 15 residues. V was pared by 7 bases and J by 3 bases, with 7 bases of the junction left unmatched. CDR3 region: CASNRLGGDTGELFF. For the CDR3, the DNA is TGTGCCAGTAACAGACTCGGGGGGGACACCGGGGAGCTGTTTTTT.

This rearrangement joins TRBV11-2 to TRBJ1-1; D is unresolved. V was pared by 3 bases and J by 7 bases, with 15 bases between. Germline V gene data show CDR1 as SGHAT and CDR2 as FQNNGV. This CDR3 is built from 14 residues. Written as DNA, the CDR3 is TGTGCCAGCAGCTTCGATATTCAGATCGGTGAAGCTTTCTTT. Protein product: CASSFDIQIGEAFF.

CDR3 in amino acids: CASSSQGTNEKLFF. CDR3 nucleotides: TGTGCCAGCAGCTCCCAGGGTACTAATGAAAAACTGTTTTTT. The V call is TRBV3-1 (or the pseudogene TRBV3-2), the J call TRBJ1-4, with TRBD1 as a possible D gene (5 bases). The germline V gene has CDR1 LGHDT and CDR2 YNNKEL (reference sequence). CDR3 size: 14 residues. V lost 5 bases to trimming and J lost 2 bases, with 9 bases between them.

This chain connects TRBV2 to TRBJ2-1; the match to TRBD1 covers 10 bases. The germline V gene encodes CDR1 SNHLY and CDR2 FYNNEI. This CDR3 spans 14 amino acids. V was pared by 3 bases and J by 6 bases, with 2 bases of the junction left unmatched. The chain's CDR3 is CASSDRTGGNEQFF. CDR3 bases: TGTGCCAGCAGTGACAGGACAGGGGGCAATGAGCAGTTCTTC.

This clone ranks as medium-sized. This chain uses TRBV6-5 with TRBJ2-7, with D perhaps TRBD2 (6 bases). Looked up from germline, CDR1 is MNHEY and CDR2 is SVGAGI. This CDR3 is 15 amino acids long. V lost 5 bases, J lost 4 bases, and 18 bases lay in between. CDR3 in DNA: TGTGCCAGCAGTCCAACCGGGACTCTACGGTACGAGCAGTACTTC. It specifies CASSPTGTLRYEQYF.

The chain is built from TRBV5-1 and TRBJ1-2, with D perhaps TRBD1 (6 bases). CDR3 size: 13 residues. Germline CDR1 SGHRS, CDR2 YFSETQ. Trimming removed 2 bases at V and 2 bases at J, with 7 bases between. Here the CDR3 reads CASSLQGNYGYTF. The CDR3 nucleotides are TGCGCCAGCAGCTTACAGGGAAACTATGGCTACACCTTC.

This chain joins TRBV6-2 or TRBV6-3 and TRBJ1-2; D is ambiguous. From germline, CDR1 is MNHEY and CDR2 SVGEGT. V was pared by 3 bases and J by 8 bases, with 13 bases between. This CDR3 spans 13 amino acids. The CDR3 region has the DNA TGTGCCAGCAGTTATGGCCAGGCCCGAGGCTACACCTTC. It translates to CASSYGQARGYTF.